The 29 T cell receptor beta chains below come from one sample, sequenced in a study of cytomegalovirus exposure and HLA in healthy donors (dated by TCRdb to between 2016 and 2019). The protocol used for the library was the immunoSEQ multiplex PCR assay. The multiplex PCR relied on a mix of 60 forward primers for TCR Vbeta segments and 13 reverse primers for TCR Jbeta segments. In TCRdb, the immuneACCESS table is reduced to in-frame sequences with V and J assigned. These tables do not hold every clone; where another copy was compared, an unresolved V gene accounts for under half, and the others remain unexplained. The record for this sample contains around 70,000 clones. 2% to 3% of the sample is taken by the ten largest. Material for sequencing was PBMCs. Receptors originate from a female donor in good health and CMV-seropositive.

The rearrangement uses TRBV6-5 and TRBJ2-7; 10 bases line up with TRBD1. With 0 bases clipped from V and 1 base from J, the junction kept 3 bases outside the gene matches. The CDR3 runs 16 residues. Germline V gene sequence: CDR1 MNHEY, CDR2 SVGAGI. The CDR3 nucleotides read TGTGCCAGCAGTTACTCACCGGGACAGGGGTCCTACGAGCAGTACTTC. Amino acids: CASSYSPGQGSYEQYF.

The rearrangement joins TRBV4-3 to TRBJ2-5, with 10 bases identical to TRBD2. The V gene end was trimmed by 0 bases and the J gene end by 2 bases; junction bases not matched to a gene: 12. The CDR3 runs to 19 residues. CDR1 is LGHNA, CDR2 YSLEER, per germline. The chain's CDR3 is CASSQDRGTSGALQETQYF. The CDR3 bases are TGCGCCAGCAGCCAAGATCGAGGAACTAGCGGGGCGTTACAAGAGACCCAGTACTTC.

V gene TRBV28 combines with J gene TRBJ2-7; 11 bases are a match to TRBD2. This CDR3 spans 16 amino acids. V shed 4 bases, J shed 1 base, and the junction held 6 bases outside the gene matches. Germline CDR1 MDHEN, CDR2 SYDVKM. The CDR3 loop is CASSSFLAGGSYEQYF. CDR3 DNA: TGTGCCAGCAGTTCGTTTTTAGCGGGGGGGTCCTACGAGCAGTACTTC.

V usage is TRBV29-1 and J usage is TRBJ1-2, with TRBD1 matching over 10 bases. V trimming: 6 bases; J trimming: 7 bases; junction bases outside the gene matches: 5. The CDR3 totals 12 residues. The germline V gene encodes CDR1 SQVTM and CDR2 ANQGSEA. The CDR3 DNA is TGCAGCGTAGTGGACAGGGGGATTGGCTACACCTTC. Protein: CSVVDRGIGYTF.

The gene calls are TRBV5-1 and TRBJ1-2, with D maybe TRBD1 (6 bases). The CDR3 spans 14 residues. V lost 4 bases and J lost 4, with 14 bases in between. Per the germline V gene, CDR1 is SGHRS and CDR2 is YFSETQ. The CDR3 DNA reads as TGCGCCAGCAGCCCATCTCAGGGGTCCTATGGCTACACCTTC. Protein: CASSPSQGSYGYTF.

The genes are TRBV7-2 and TRBJ2-7; 9 bases align to TRBD1. The J segment lost 2 bases and the V segment lost 2 bases, leaving 7 bases of the junction unmatched. The CDR3 totals 16 residues. Per germline, CDR1 SGHTA and CDR2 FQGNSA. CDR3 nucleotides: TGTGCCAGCAGCTTAATCTGGGACAGGGTGGCCTACGAGCAGTACTTC. It translates to CASSLIWDRVAYEQYF.

This sequence joins TRBV30 and TRBJ2-1; 11 nucleotides match TRBD2. The CDR3 is 14 residues long. J lost 4 bases, V lost 3 bases, and 2 bases had no gene match. Germline V gene lookup returns CDR1 GTSNPN and CDR2 SVGIG (reference sequence). CDR3 amino acids: CAWRLAGVYNEQFF. In DNA, the CDR3 is TGTGCCTGGAGACTAGCGGGGGTGTACAATGAGCAGTTCTTC.

The chain uses TRBV27 and TRBJ1-1, with D possibly being TRBD1 (6 bases). Deletions cut 7 bases from V and 0 bases from J, with 15 bases between. This CDR3 region has 15 residues. Germline-derived CDR1 and CDR2 are MNHEY and SMNVEV (reference sequence). CDR3 in amino acids: CASKRDTNMNTEAFF. In DNA, the CDR3 is TGTGCCAGCAAGCGGGACACAAACATGAACACTGAAGCTTTCTTT.

This rearrangement joins TRBV7-9 to TRBJ1-1, with TRBD1 matching over 8 bases. Unmatched junction bases numbered 6, after V lost 5 bases and J lost 1 base. CDR1 SEHNR and CDR2 FQNEAQ come from the germline V gene (reference sequence). CDR3 length: 15 residues. The CDR3 loop is CASSALGTGNTEAFF. The CDR3 DNA is TGTGCCAGCAGCGCGCTAGGGACAGGGAACACTGAAGCTTTCTTT.

This clone is identified as medium-sized from frequency. The J gene is TRBJ2-1, the V gene TRBV6-4; 10 bases align to TRBD2. V gave up 6 bases and J gave up 5 bases; unmatched junction bases: 7. The germline V gene has CDR1 MRHNA and CDR2 SNTAGT. This CDR3 is 15 amino acids long. In nucleotides, the CDR3 is TGTGCCAGCAGCCTGAGACTAGCGGGTAACAATGAGCAGTTCTTC. Translated, it gives CASSLRLAGNNEQFF.

This chain joins TRBV5-8 and TRBJ1-2, with 8 bases aligning to TRBD1. The CDR3 is made up of 18 amino acids. J was trimmed by 0 bases and V by 5 bases; bases with no gene match: 15. The germline gives CDR1 SGHTS, CDR2 YDEGEE. DNA of the CDR3: TGTGCCAGCAGTTTAGAAGGGACAGGTGCCCTTTCTAACTATGGCTACACCTTC. Encoded protein: CASSLEGTGALSNYGYTF.

The gene calls are TRBV30 and TRBJ2-2, with no clear D. CDR3 length: 15 amino acids. V was trimmed by 2 bases and J by 1 base, leaving 11 bases between them. Germline assignment: CDR1 GTSNPN and CDR2 SVGIG (reference sequence). The CDR3 nucleotides are TGTGCCTGGAGTAAAAAGGCAGGGAACACCGGGGAGCTGTTTTTT. It codes for CAWSKKAGNTGELFF.

This chain connects TRBV27 to TRBJ1-1; TRBD1 agrees at 11 bases. Germline CDR1 MNHEY, CDR2 SMNVEV (reference sequence). Germline trimming cut 8 bases from V and 5 bases from J; bases unmatched to any gene: 10. The CDR3 is 15 residues long. CDR3 loop: CASRGQGAGGTEAFF. In DNA form, the CDR3 reads TGTGCCAGCCGAGGACAGGGGGCTGGAGGAACTGAAGCTTTCTTT.

The chain carries TRBV10-1 and TRBJ2-7; 13 bases agree with TRBD2. This CDR3 comprises 17 residues. V was pared by 2 bases and J by 5 bases, with 9 bases of the junction left unmatched. Germline CDR1 reads WNHNN; CDR2 reads SYGVQD (reference sequence). The chain's CDR3 is CASSERRGTSGIDEQYF. The CDR3 bases are TGCGCCAGCAGTGAGAGGAGGGGGACTAGCGGGATCGACGAGCAGTACTTC.

The chain joins TRBV4-1 to TRBJ1-5; D not resolved. The CDR3 is 17 residues long. V gave up 0 bases and J gave up 6 bases, with 18 bases separating them. CDR1 and CDR2 (germline): MGHRA, YSYEKL. CDR3 nucleotide sequence: TGCGCCAGCAGCCAAGATGCGGCCCACGCCACCGTTCAGCCCCAGCATTTT. The encoded protein is CASSQDAAHATVQPQHF.

The rearrangement joins TRBV10-3 to TRBJ1-1; D is possibly TRBD1 (5 bases). Germline V gives CDR1 ENHRY, CDR2 SYGVKD. Trimming pared 11 bases from V and 4 bases from J, leaving 17 bases between. This CDR3 is 13 amino acids long. The CDR3 region is CASGEREVTEAFF. DNA of the CDR3: TGTGCCTCGGGGGAGCGAGAAGTCACTGAAGCTTTCTTT.

V gene TRBV11-2 combines with J gene TRBJ2-7, with D possibly being TRBD1 (6 bases). In germline, CDR1 is SGHAT, CDR2 FQNNGV. The germline V and J ends were trimmed by 0 bases and 2 bases, with 11 bases remaining between them. The CDR3 covers 15 residues. Written as DNA, the CDR3 is TGTGCCAGCAGCTTAGATAAACAGGGCGCCTACGAGCAGTACTTC. The encoded protein is CASSLDKQGAYEQYF.

V and J are TRBV27 and TRBJ2-5, with 7 bases lining up with TRBD2. This CDR3 has 14 amino acids. Trimming removed 7 bases from V and 2 bases from J; junction bases left unmatched: 7. Germline V CDR1 and CDR2: MNHEY, SMNVEV (reference sequence). CDR3 region: CASTPGGLQETQYF. The CDR3 coding sequence is TGTGCCAGCACCCCTGGGGGACTACAAGAGACCCAGTACTTC.

The V call is TRBV4-2, the J call TRBJ2-7; maybe TRBD1 (6 bases). Germline V gene sequence: CDR1 LGHNA, CDR2 YNFKEQ. There are 16 residues in the CDR3. V was trimmed by 4 bases and J by 0 bases, leaving 16 bases between them. For the CDR3, the DNA is TGTGCCAGCAGCCGAGTAGGGGGATCGTCCTCCTACGAGCAGTACTTC. Protein product: CASSRVGGSSSYEQYF.

The rearrangement joins TRBV7-9 to TRBJ2-5; 11 nucleotides match TRBD1. The CDR3 totals 15 residues. After removal of 5 bases from V and 2 bases from J, the junction contained 4 bases not matched to a gene. The germline gives CDR1 SEHNR, CDR2 FQNEAQ (reference sequence). CDR3 residues: CASSAWDRGQETQYF. The CDR3 DNA reads as TGTGCCAGCAGCGCCTGGGACAGGGGGCAAGAGACCCAGTACTTC.

The rearrangement joins TRBV28 to TRBJ1-1; perhaps TRBD1 as D (5 bases). CDR1 MDHEN and CDR2 SYDVKM come from the germline V gene. V lost 8 bases to trimming and J lost 5 bases, with 12 bases between them. The CDR3 is made up of 12 amino acids. CDR3 in amino acids: CASWGVGTEAFF. The CDR3, as DNA: TGTGCCAGCTGGGGGGTCGGAACTGAAGCTTTCTTT.

The rearrangement uses TRBV4-1 and TRBJ1-5; possible D gene TRBD1, 6 bases. CDR3 size: 16 residues. V was shortened by 0 bases and J by 9 bases, with 18 bases between the two germline ends. Per the germline V gene, CDR1 is MGHRA and CDR2 is YSYEKL. The CDR3: CASSQEGARDGSPQHF. The CDR3 DNA reads TGCGCCAGCAGCCAAGAGGGGGCACGAGACGGCTCGCCCCAGCATTTT.

The chain joins TRBV27 to TRBJ2-7; D may be TRBD2 (6 bases). V gave up 3 bases and J gave up 0 bases, with 9 bases separating them. CDR3 length equals 14 residues. Germline V gives CDR1 MNHEY, CDR2 SMNVEV (reference sequence). In nucleotides, the CDR3 is TGTGCCAGCAGTTTTGGGGGGAGCTCCTACGAGCAGTACTTC. This sequence encodes CASSFGGSSYEQYF.

The chain joins TRBV30 to TRBJ2-1, with 10 bases fitting TRBD2. V shed 1 base and J 3 bases; nucleotides not matched to a gene: 3. The CDR3 is made up of 15 amino acids. CDR1 GTSNPN and CDR2 SVGIG come from the germline V gene (reference sequence). In nucleotides, the CDR3 is TGTGCCTGGAGTGAATTAGCGGGAGGCTACAATGAGCAGTTCTTC. Translated, it gives CAWSELAGGYNEQFF.

The V and J genes are TRBV18 and TRBJ1-1, with D perhaps matching TRBD1 (5 bases). CDR1 is KGHSH and CDR2 is LQKENI in the germline V gene. The CDR3 has 14 residues. V lost 4 bases and J 0 bases, leaving 9 bases between the germline ends. The CDR3, as DNA: TGTGCCAGCTCACGACAGACAGTGAACACTGAAGCTTTCTTT. This translates into CASSRQTVNTEAFF.

This rearrangement joins TRBV29-1 to TRBJ1-2; TRBD1 agrees at 7 bases. Trimming at V came to 3 bases and at J to 4 bases, leaving 5 bases not matched to a gene. The CDR3 has 13 amino acids. CDR1 and CDR2 (germline): SQVTM, ANQGSEA. This chain's CDR3 is CSVDRQGSYGYTF. DNA for the CDR3: TGCAGCGTTGACCGACAGGGATCCTATGGCTACACCTTC.

The genes are TRBV30 and TRBJ2-1, with a weak D call TRBD2 (6 bases). Germline V gene data show CDR1 as GTSNPN and CDR2 as SVGIG (reference sequence). The CDR3 loop spans 15 amino acids. Trimming stripped 4 bases from V and 9 bases from J, with 22 bases between. CDR3 DNA sequence: TGTGCCTGGACCGCACGGGACTCCCGAGGCGGTGAGCAGTTCTTC. Its translation: CAWTARDSRGGEQFF. Together with reference TRBV30 and TRBJ2-1, the CDR3 gives the full variable domain: SQTIHQWPATLVQPVGSPLSLECTVEGTSNPNLYWYRQAAGRGLQLLFYSVGIGQISSEVPQNLSASRPQDRQFILSSKKLLLSDSGFYLCAWTARDSRGGEQFFGPGTRLTVL.

The chain employs TRBV9 and TRBJ1-4; 10 bases agree with TRBD1. V trimming: 4 bases; J trimming: 5 bases; junction bases outside the gene matches: 11. This CDR3 region has 17 residues. CDR1 SGDLS and CDR2 YYNGEE come from the germline V gene. The CDR3 region has the DNA TGTGCCAGCAGCACAGGACAGGGGGTTTTCTTAAATGAAAAACTGTTTTTT. The encoded protein is CASSTGQGVFLNEKLFF.

V and J are TRBV15 and TRBJ1-2; the D is unclear. Trimming removed 0 bases at V and 6 bases at J, with 26 bases between. The CDR3 has 19 amino acids. The germline V gene has CDR1 LNHNV and CDR2 YYDKDF (reference sequence). The CDR3 DNA is TGTGCCACCAGCAGAGATCGCTCGACGACCTCGGGGTTGGGGAATGGCTACACCTTC. Translating it yields CATSRDRSTTSGLGNGYTF.